Listed here are 7 T cell receptor beta chains from one sample, sequenced in a study of a mutant IDH1 vaccine in newly diagnosed glioma (dated by TCRdb to about 2021). These receptors have no identified antigens. This specimen's time point label, interpreted: week 47, end of study. Each vaccine dose was 300 ug of a 20-mer mutant IDH1 peptide in Montanide, given subcutaneously with topical imiquimod. Library generation was performed with the immunoSEQ multiplex PCR assay. TCRdb took over this immuneACCESS table, retaining in-frame rearrangements with V and J assigned. Such tables are incomplete; in checked studies, under half of the missing clones stem from an unresolved V gene, and the remainder is unexplained. The table for this sample lists roughly 56,000 clones; approximately 75% of them were counted only once. The top ten clones comprise approximately 5.3% of the sample. The sample was PBMCs, taken from a glioma patient whose treatment included an IDH1 peptide vaccine. The source is a man in his forties or fifties with glioma.

The chain carries TRBV2 and TRBJ2-3; no firm D call. Per germline, CDR1 SNHLY and CDR2 FYNNEI. The CDR3 spans 14 residues. The V gene lost 6 bases and the J gene lost 2 bases, with 12 bases spanning the gap. CDR3 in DNA: TGTGCCAGCAGGTATGGTGGTGTCACAGATACGCAGTATTTT. Its translation is CASRYGGVTDTQYF.

This clone has just one count. This chain links TRBV9 with TRBJ1-4; no definite D call. Trimming shortened V by 0 bases and J by 8 bases, and 11 bases separated the two germline ends. Germline values: CDR1 SGDLS, CDR2 YYNGEE. This CDR3 is built from 14 residues. As DNA, the CDR3 is TGTGCCAGCAGCGTAGCTCAAGGACGGGAAAAACTGTTTTTT. This gives the protein CASSVAQGREKLFF. Looking up the rest from reference TRBV9 and TRBJ1-4 gives the full variable domain: DSGVTQTPKHLITATGQRVTLRCSPRSGDLSVYWYQQSLDQGLQFLIQYYNGEERAKGNILERFSAQQFPDLHSELNLSSLELGDSALYFCASSVAQGREKLFFGSGTQLSVL.

This chain connects TRBV9 to TRBJ2-2; D gene uncertain. This CDR3 spans 15 amino acids. Per germline, CDR1 SGDLS and CDR2 YYNGEE. V lost 0 bases and J 7 bases, leaving 13 bases between the germline ends. The CDR3 here is CASSVAGDVNGELFF. The CDR3, as DNA: TGTGCCAGCAGCGTAGCTGGGGATGTTAACGGGGAGCTGTTTTTT.

There are a few counts of this clone. This sequence joins TRBV27 and TRBJ1-2, with a possible D match to TRBD1 (5 bases). The V gene lost 4 bases and the J gene lost 6 bases, with 12 bases spanning the gap. The length of the CDR3 is 13 residues. Germline V gene sequence: CDR1 MNHEY, CDR2 SMNVEV (reference sequence). CDR3 amino acids: CASSSNGGNGYTF. The CDR3 coding sequence is TGTGCCAGCAGTTCCAATGGGGGGAATGGCTACACCTTC.

This clone has more than one count but fewer than ten. The V call is TRBV7-6, the J call TRBJ2-1, with 7 bases that match TRBD2. The trim removed 5 bases at V and 10 bases at J, leaving 5 bases unmatched. The germline V gene encodes CDR1 SGHVS and CDR2 FNYEAQ. The CDR3 sequence is 12 residues long. CDR3 bases: TGTGCCAGCAGCCCCCGAGCGGGGGAGCAGTTCTTC. This sequence encodes CASSPRAGEQFF.

A note on this clone: The same CDR3 also results from other DNA sequences found in this sample. The rearrangement links TRBV7-2 to TRBJ2-7, with TRBD1 as a possible D gene (6 bases). V shed 5 bases and J shed 1 base, with 9 bases lying between them. The CDR3 totals 13 residues. From germline, CDR1 is SGHTA and CDR2 FQGNSA. The CDR3 DNA reads TGTGCCAGCAGCGAACAGGGATCCTACGAGCAGTACTTC. The encoded protein is CASSEQGSYEQYF.

DNA of the CDR3: TGTGCCAGCAGCTTGAATCCCCGGGTCCCCGGGGAGCTGTTTTTT. It codes for CASSLNPRVPGELFF. The chain uses TRBV5-6 and TRBJ2-2; no clear D. Trimming removed 1 base from V and 6 bases from J, with 13 bases in between. This CDR3 is built from 15 residues. The germline gives CDR1 SGHDT, CDR2 YYEEEE.